A single sample is the source of the 31 T cell receptor beta chains below, sequenced in a study of blood T cell repertoires in COVID-19. TCRdb's table, derived via immunoSEQ multiplex PCR, lists solely in-frame clones and lacks some. The sample includes about 260,000 clones, around 90% of them seen just once. The sample consisted of peripheral blood. Receptors were obtained from a woman between 40 and 55 years old with acute or convalescent COVID-19.

The chain joins TRBV2 to TRBJ1-5; 8 nucleotides align to TRBD1. With 3 bases clipped from V and 5 bases from J, the junction kept 6 bases outside the gene matches. Germline CDR1 SNHLY, CDR2 FYNNEI. CDR3 length: 15 residues. The CDR3 region has the DNA TGTGCCAGCAGTGAGGACAGGGCATTACATCAGCCCCAGCATTTT. This sequence encodes CASSEDRALHQPQHF.

The chain combines TRBV18 with TRBJ1-4; TRBD1 aligns across 7 bases. The germline CDR1 and CDR2 sequences are KGHSH and LQKENI. This CDR3 is built from 17 residues. J lost 5 bases, V lost 0 bases, and 9 bases had no gene match. CDR3: CASSPPFLLDRNEKLFF. The CDR3 DNA sequence: TGTGCCAGCTCACCACCGTTTCTTCTGGACAGGAATGAAAAACTGTTTTTT.

This chain joins TRBV4-1 and TRBJ2-5; TRBD1 aligns across 11 bases. CDR3 size: 14 residues. CDR1 and CDR2 (germline): MGHRA, YSYEKL. V trimming: 5 bases; J trimming: 5 bases; junction bases outside the gene matches: 4. CDR3 DNA: TGCGCCAGCAGCAAGGACAGGGGGCGGGAGACCCAGTACTTC. Its protein product is CASSKDRGRETQYF.

DNA for the CDR3: TGTGCCAGCAGTACAGGGGAAGCCGGGGAGCTGTTTTTT. Residues: CASSTGEAGELFF. The genes are TRBV2 and TRBJ2-2; 7 bases map to TRBD1. The V gene's germline CDR1 is SNHLY and CDR2 FYNNEI. Germline trimming cut 5 bases from V and 6 bases from J; bases unmatched to any gene: 3. The CDR3 has 13 residues.

The chain joins TRBV30 to TRBJ1-6, with D possibly matching TRBD1 (5 bases). Trimming cost V 4 bases and J 9 bases, with 19 bases left between them. There are 15 residues in the CDR3. Germline V gene data show CDR1 as GTSNPN and CDR2 as SVGIG (reference sequence). CDR3 in amino acids: CAWKRAGNGGSPLHF. CDR3 sequence (DNA): TGTGCCTGGAAAAGGGCGGGGAATGGGGGTTCACCCCTCCACTTT.

As DNA, the CDR3 is TGCGCCAGCAGCCCATCTGGAGGGGTGGGCGGCTACACCTTC. Its protein is CASSPSGGVGGYTF. The chain recombines TRBV5-1 with TRBJ1-2, with D perhaps TRBD1 (5 bases). Trimming removed 4 bases from V and 8 bases from J, with 18 bases in between. The germline V gene encodes CDR1 SGHRS and CDR2 YFSETQ. The CDR3 length is 14 residues.

This clone was detected only once. The rearrangement links TRBV19 to TRBJ1-2; the match to TRBD1 covers 9 bases. CDR1 is LNHDA and CDR2 is SQIVND in the germline V gene (reference sequence). This CDR3 has 14 amino acids. Trimming at V came to 5 bases and at J to 5 bases, leaving 6 bases not matched to a gene. CDR3 amino acids: CASSPAGTGYGYTF. CDR3 coding DNA: TGTGCCAGTAGTCCCGCCGGGACAGGGTATGGCTACACCTTC.

The CDR3 coding sequence is TGTGCCAGCAGCTTTGGGGGACAGGGGGCAGATACGCAGTATTTT. As protein: CASSFGGQGADTQYF. The V gene is TRBV11-2, the J gene TRBJ2-3; 11 nucleotides line up with TRBD1. This CDR3 contains 15 residues. CDR1 and CDR2 from the germline V gene are SGHAT and FQNNGV. Trimming took 3 bases from V and 4 from J; bases not matched to a gene: 3.

The rearrangement joins TRBV6-5 to TRBJ1-2; a weak D match, TRBD1 (6 bases). Germline V gene lookup returns CDR1 MNHEY and CDR2 SVGAGI. V lost 5 bases and J lost 7, with 14 bases in between. This CDR3 is built from 13 residues. The DNA of the CDR3 is TGTGCCAGCAGTCCACAGGGTTGGGGTGGCTACACCTTC. Translation: CASSPQGWGGYTF.

The rearrangement joins TRBV6-5 to TRBJ1-3; D is perhaps TRBD1 (5 bases). Germline CDR1 reads MNHEY; CDR2 reads SVGAGI. CDR3 size: 14 residues. V was clipped by 11 bases and J by 0 bases, with 14 bases between them. CDR3 in DNA: TGTGCCGGAAAGGGGAAGGGCTCTGGAAACACCATATATTTT. Its protein is CAGKGKGSGNTIYF.

J is TRBJ1-2 and V is TRBV5-6; D gene unclear. V dropped 0 bases and J dropped 8 bases, with 11 bases sitting between them. Per germline, CDR1 SGHDT and CDR2 YYEEEE. This CDR3 region has 13 residues. The CDR3 is CASSLGPGAGYTF. CDR3 sequence (DNA): TGTGCCAGCAGCTTGGGGCCAGGTGCCGGCTACACCTTC.

The chain uses TRBV29-1 and TRBJ1-2; 7 positions agree with TRBD1. The CDR3 runs to 10 residues. The V gene's germline CDR1 is SQVTM and CDR2 ANQGSEA. The V and J ends lost 6 bases and 13 bases, in that order; junction bases with no gene match: 8. DNA of the CDR3: TGCAGCGTCGAGATGGACAGGCGCACCTTC. It specifies CSVEMDRRTF.

The V and J genes are TRBV11-3 and TRBJ2-3, with D perhaps TRBD1 (5 bases). Germline V gene sequence: CDR1 SGHNT, CDR2 YENEEA. The CDR3 sequence is 18 residues long. Trimming removed 1 base from V and 1 base from J, with 18 bases in between. The CDR3 DNA sequence: TGTGCCAGCAGCTTAGGAGGCAGGGTGGAGCCCCGCACAGATACGCAGTATTTT. Residues: CASSLGGRVEPRTDTQYF.

The chain is built from TRBV19 and TRBJ2-3, with TRBD1 as a possible D gene (5 bases). V lost 4 bases and J 1 base, leaving 6 bases between the germline ends. The CDR3 is made up of 13 amino acids. From germline, CDR1 is LNHDA and CDR2 SQIVND (reference sequence). Here the CDR3 DNA reads TGTGCCAGTAGTAGACAGCGCACAGATACGCAGTATTTT. Amino acid sequence: CASSRQRTDTQYF.

The chain uses TRBV5-1 and TRBJ1-1, with D uncertain. There are 16 residues in the CDR3. CDR1 is SGHRS and CDR2 is YFSETQ in the germline V gene. Trimming took 0 bases from V and 4 from J, leaving 16 bases between them. CDR3: CASSLAGARRGTEAFF. The CDR3 region has the DNA TGCGCCAGCAGCTTGGCAGGAGCCCGCCGGGGCACTGAAGCTTTCTTT.

The gene calls are TRBV2 and TRBJ2-5; 11 positions match TRBD1. J was trimmed by 5 bases and V by 7 bases; bases with no gene match: 6. CDR3 length: 14 amino acids. Looked up from germline, CDR1 is SNHLY and CDR2 is FYNNEI. The chain's CDR3 is CASNGQGAGETQYF. For the CDR3, the DNA is TGTGCCAGCAATGGACAGGGGGCAGGGGAGACCCAGTACTTC.

This chain connects TRBV10-3 to TRBJ2-5; 13 bases line up with TRBD2. J lost 1 base, V lost 6 bases, and 8 bases had no gene match. The V gene's germline CDR1 is ENHRY and CDR2 SYGVKD. This CDR3 comprises 17 residues. The CDR3 sequence: CAISEGLAGSSQETQYF. CDR3 nucleotides: TGTGCCATCAGCGAGGGACTAGCGGGGTCCTCCCAAGAGACCCAGTACTTC.

This chain joins TRBV5-6 and TRBJ1-3; D remains unclear. There are 17 residues in the CDR3. Germline values: CDR1 SGHDT, CDR2 YYEEEE. The V end lost 4 bases, the J end lost 1 base, and 18 bases lay between the germline ends. CDR3 DNA sequence: TGTGCCAGCAGCACCCCCGAGGCGTGGCAGTCTGGAAACACCATATATTTT. Encoded protein: CASSTPEAWQSGNTIYF.

This clone has a single count. The CDR3 coding sequence is TGTGCCAGCATCCGACAGGGTACTGAAAAACTGTTTTTT. The encoded protein is CASIRQGTEKLFF. The gene calls are TRBV12-3 or TRBV12-4 and TRBJ1-4; 7 nucleotides agree with TRBD1. V lost 7 bases to trimming and J lost 7 bases; unmatched junction nucleotides: 6. The CDR3 contains 13 residues.

The J gene is TRBJ1-2, the V gene TRBV4-1, with a possible D match to TRBD1 (5 bases). This CDR3 region has 15 residues. CDR1 and CDR2 (germline): MGHRA, YSYEKL. Trimming took 1 base from V and 4 from J, leaving 13 bases between them. CDR3 nucleotides: TGCGCCAGCAGCCAAGCGGAGGGGCTCGGCTATGGCTACACCTTC. Encoded protein: CASSQAEGLGYGYTF.

The V gene is TRBV19, the J gene TRBJ1-1; a possible D gene is TRBD1 (5 bases). V dropped 2 bases and J dropped 4 bases, with 14 bases sitting between them. The V gene's germline CDR1 is LNHDA and CDR2 SQIVND (reference sequence). There are 15 residues in the CDR3. The DNA of the CDR3 is TGTGCCAGTAGTATACCTCCGCGCAGGGCCACTGAAGCTTTCTTT. Its translation is CASSIPPRRATEAFF.

This sequence joins TRBV6-5 and TRBJ2-7; TRBD1 matches at 9 bases. Germline CDR1 and CDR2: MNHEY and SVGAGI. There are 13 residues in the CDR3. The V segment lost 5 bases and the J segment 7 bases; nucleotides outside the gene matches: 6. CDR3 coding DNA: TGTGCCAGCAGTCCGGGGACAGGGCGGGAGCAGTACGTC. Amino acid sequence: CASSPGTGREQYV.

This chain uses TRBV2 with TRBJ2-1; TRBD2 agrees at 9 bases. CDR3 size: 14 residues. The germline gives CDR1 SNHLY, CDR2 FYNNEI. The V gene end was trimmed by 5 bases and the J gene end by 9 bases; junction bases not matched to a gene: 8. CDR3: CASSWRGGSAEQFF. As DNA, the CDR3 is TGTGCCAGCAGTTGGCGGGGGGGCTCCGCTGAGCAGTTCTTC.

This chain connects TRBV2 to TRBJ2-5; TRBD2 agrees at 8 bases. This CDR3 has 11 residues. Trimming took 6 bases from V and 10 from J; bases not matched to a gene: 4. Per germline, CDR1 SNHLY and CDR2 FYNNEI. In nucleotides, the CDR3 is TGTGCCAGCAGCGGGAGGGAGGGCCAGTACTTC. It yields the protein CASSGREGQYF.

The rearrangement uses TRBV10-2 and TRBJ2-2, with TRBD2 identical over 8 bases. With V trimmed by 3 bases and J by 3 bases, 6 bases remained unmatched. From germline, CDR1 is WSHSY and CDR2 SAAADI. The CDR3 sequence is 16 residues long. The CDR3 DNA reads as TGCGCCAGCAGTGAAAGTCTAGCGGGTTACACCGGGGAGCTGTTTTTT. Its translation: CASSESLAGYTGELFF.

The rearrangement joins TRBV30 to TRBJ1-1, with no clear D. CDR1 and CDR2 from the germline V gene are GTSNPN and SVGIG (reference sequence). The V and J ends lost 2 bases and 1 base respectively, with 8 bases between them. This CDR3 has 13 residues. CDR3: CAWSPDSNTEAFF. In nucleotides, the CDR3 is TGTGCCTGGAGTCCCGACTCGAACACTGAAGCTTTCTTT.

This chain links TRBV18 with TRBJ1-2; TRBD1 aligns across 7 bases. J gave up 5 bases and V 2 bases, and 14 bases lay outside the gene matches. Germline-derived CDR1 and CDR2 are KGHSH and LQKENI. This CDR3 has 17 residues. CDR3 sequence (DNA): TGTGCCAGCTCACCAGGGATGGGACAGCTTTCCGAATATGGCTACACCTTC. Protein sequence: CASSPGMGQLSEYGYTF.

The J gene is TRBJ2-5, the V gene TRBV5-1; 14 bases map to TRBD2. Germline lookup yields CDR1 SGHRS and CDR2 YFSETQ. The CDR3 runs to 17 residues. V dropped 4 bases and J dropped 5; count of bases not matched to a gene: 10. The CDR3 region has the DNA TGCGCCAGCAGCCTAAGGACTAGCGGGGGGTTTGGGGAGACCCAGTACTTC. This translates into CASSLRTSGGFGETQYF.

The chain has TRBV3-1 (or the pseudogene TRBV3-2) and TRBJ1-1, with D hard to call. The germline V and J ends were trimmed by 1 base and 9 bases, with 9 bases remaining between them. This CDR3 has 12 amino acids. The germline V gene encodes CDR1 LGHDT and CDR2 YNNKEL (reference sequence). This CDR3 is CASSQGQSKAFF. The CDR3 DNA follows: TGTGCCAGCAGCCAAGGGCAATCCAAAGCTTTCTTT.

This clone was observed a handful of times. The chain recombines TRBV2 with TRBJ2-5; 9 bases agree with TRBD1. The CDR3 totals 15 residues. The germline V gene encodes CDR1 SNHLY and CDR2 FYNNEI. Trimming took 5 bases from V and 5 from J; bases not matched to a gene: 9. The CDR3: CASSNNRGPGETQYF. CDR3 DNA: TGTGCCAGCAGTAATAACAGGGGGCCTGGGGAGACCCAGTACTTC.

The rearrangement joins TRBV4-1 to TRBJ1-5; D may be TRBD1 (5 bases). The CDR3 totals 15 residues. CDR1 is MGHRA, CDR2 YSYEKL, per germline. V was cut by 4 bases and J by 2 bases, with 12 bases left in between. CDR3 amino acids: CASSPRVGGNQPQHF. In nucleotides, the CDR3 is TGCGCCAGCAGCCCAAGGGTAGGGGGCAATCAGCCCCAGCATTTT.